The 17 T cell receptor beta chains reported below all come from one sample, sequenced in a study of blood T cell repertoires in COVID-19. The table came from immunoSEQ multiplex PCR; TCRdb's copy has only in-frame clones and leaves some out. The sample includes around 140,000 clones, about four fifths of them seen just once. The material sequenced was peripheral blood. The receptors here all came from a human donor in a cohort sampled during active COVID-19.

The chain has TRBV5-1 and TRBJ1-3, with 10 bases identical to TRBD1. Germline values: CDR1 SGHRS, CDR2 YFSETQ. Trimming at V came to 4 bases and at J to 4 bases, leaving 2 bases not matched to a gene. There are 14 residues in the CDR3. CDR3 DNA sequence: TGCGCCAGCAGCGGGACAGGGGACGGAAACACCATATATTTT. Its translation is CASSGTGDGNTIYF.

The chain couples TRBV24-1 to TRBJ2-7, with TRBD2 matching 11 bases. The length of the CDR3 is 16 residues. Germline lookup yields CDR1 KGHDR and CDR2 SFDVKD. V shed 2 bases, J shed 0 bases, and the junction held 2 bases outside the gene matches. This chain's CDR3 is CATSDSGLAGSYEQYF. CDR3 DNA sequence: TGTGCCACCAGTGATTCTGGACTAGCGGGCTCCTACGAGCAGTACTTC.

This rearrangement joins TRBV7-2 to TRBJ1-4, with 12 bases fitting TRBD1. Germline values: CDR1 SGHTA, CDR2 FQGNSA. V gave up 5 bases and J gave up 11 bases; unmatched junction bases: 12. The CDR3 extends over 16 amino acids. The CDR3 is CASSVGPGQGAPKLFF. CDR3 bases: TGTGCCAGCAGCGTCGGTCCGGGACAGGGGGCGCCTAAACTGTTTTTT.

The rearrangement links TRBV5-1 to TRBJ2-3; possible D gene TRBD2, 5 bases. Germline values: CDR1 SGHRS, CDR2 YFSETQ. This CDR3 is built from 14 residues. Trimming shortened V by 7 bases and J by 6 bases, and 18 bases separated the two germline ends. The DNA for the CDR3 is TGCGCCAGCCCCTTTTGGACCCCGGGGGATACGCAGTATTTT. Protein product: CASPFWTPGDTQYF.

J is TRBJ2-7 and V is TRBV6-5; perhaps TRBD1 as D (5 bases). V lost 6 bases, J lost 4 bases, and 16 bases lay in between. Germline lookup yields CDR1 MNHEY and CDR2 SVGAGI. CDR3 length: 14 residues. The CDR3 region is CASRKGISTYEQYF. The CDR3 nucleotides read TGTGCCAGCAGGAAGGGGATTAGTACGTACGAGCAGTACTTC.

The genes are TRBV12-3 or TRBV12-4 and TRBJ2-5; tentative D call: TRBD2 (5 bases). Trimming took 6 bases from V and 2 from J, leaving 10 bases between them. This CDR3 contains 13 residues. The CDR3 reads CASRQAAQETQYF. CDR3 DNA: TGTGCCAGCAGACAAGCGGCTCAAGAGACCCAGTACTTC.

The chain joins TRBV24-1 to TRBJ2-3, with 8 bases identical to TRBD2. With 9 bases clipped from V and 4 bases from J, the junction kept 8 bases outside the gene matches. CDR3 length: 14 residues. Germline CDR1 is KGHDR and CDR2 is SFDVKD. The CDR3 protein is CATAIAGRADTQYF. The CDR3 region has the DNA TGTGCCACCGCTATAGCGGGACGGGCAGATACGCAGTATTTT.

The CDR3 DNA follows: TGTGCCAGTAGCACAATGGGGGGGGCCGAGACCCAGTACTTC. Protein sequence: CASSTMGGAETQYF. The chain uses TRBV19 and TRBJ2-5; tentative D call: TRBD2 (7 bases). The CDR3 contains 14 residues. V dropped 6 bases and J dropped 5 bases, with 16 bases sitting between them. Per the germline V gene, CDR1 is LNHDA and CDR2 is SQIVND (reference sequence).

The rearrangement uses TRBV18 and TRBJ1-6, with D perhaps TRBD1 (6 bases). Germline-derived CDR1 and CDR2 are KGHSH and LQKENI. The length of the CDR3 is 18 residues. Trimming left V 3 bases short and J 6 bases short, with 21 bases between. The CDR3 nucleotides read TGTGCCAGCTCACCGACAGGAGTTCTTTTGGGTGTTAATTCACCCCTCCACTTT. Translation: CASSPTGVLLGVNSPLHF.

CDR3 residues: CASSGGGGTYNEQFF. DNA of the CDR3: TGTGCCAGCAGCGGAGGCGGGGGCACCTACAATGAGCAGTTCTTC. The chain has TRBV9 and TRBJ2-1, with D perhaps matching TRBD2 (7 bases). The CDR3 length is 15 residues. Germline CDR1 is SGDLS and CDR2 is YYNGEE. Trimming stripped 3 bases from V and 2 bases from J, with 12 bases between.

This clone was observed once. V and J are TRBV6-5 and TRBJ2-6; D remains ambiguous. Germline V CDR1 and CDR2: MNHEY, SVGAGI. Trimming shortened V by 6 bases and J by 0 bases, and 9 bases separated the two germline ends. This CDR3 region has 15 residues. The chain's CDR3 is CASRIQFSGANVLTF. The CDR3 DNA sequence: TGTGCCAGCAGGATACAGTTCTCTGGGGCCAACGTCCTGACTTTC.

V usage is TRBV3-1 (or the pseudogene TRBV3-2) and J usage is TRBJ1-2; 10 nucleotides agree with TRBD1. The CDR3 spans 15 residues. V dropped 6 bases and J dropped 4; count of bases not matched to a gene: 8. Germline V CDR1 and CDR2: LGHDT, YNNKEL (reference sequence). This CDR3 reads CASRMTGGAGYGYTF. CDR3 bases: TGTGCCAGCAGAATGACAGGGGGCGCGGGCTATGGCTACACCTTC.

The V gene is TRBV28, the J gene TRBJ1-5; D is perhaps TRBD1 (6 bases). Deletions cut 6 bases from V and 7 bases from J, with 22 bases between. The CDR3 covers 16 residues. Germline V gene sequence: CDR1 MDHEN, CDR2 SYDVKM. The CDR3 protein is CASRPPRTGLGQPQHF. CDR3 coding DNA: TGTGCCAGCAGGCCGCCGCGCACAGGGCTTGGACAGCCCCAGCATTTT. Full variable domain (outside the CDR3, taken from reference TRBV28 and TRBJ1-5): DVKVTQSSRYLVKRTGEKVFLECVQDMDHENMFWYRQDPGLGLRLIYFSYDVKMKEKGDIPEGYSVSREKKERFSLILESASTNQTSMYLCASRPPRTGLGQPQHFGDGTRLSIL.

This clone has just a few counts. The chain is built from TRBV3-1 (or the pseudogene TRBV3-2) and TRBJ2-6; a possible D gene is TRBD1 (5 bases). The CDR3 extends over 15 amino acids. Trimming removed 2 bases at V and 2 bases at J, with 7 bases between. Germline values: CDR1 LGHDT, CDR2 YNNKEL (reference sequence). The chain's CDR3 is CASSQQGPGANVLTF. DNA of the CDR3: TGTGCCAGCAGCCAACAGGGCCCTGGGGCCAACGTCCTGACTTTC.

The rearrangement joins TRBV13 to TRBJ1-4, with D perhaps matching TRBD1 (6 bases). The CDR3 spans 16 residues. Germline values: CDR1 PRHDT, CDR2 FYEKMQ (reference sequence). V lost 5 bases, J lost 6 bases, and 19 bases lay in between. CDR3 coding DNA: TGTGCCAGCAGCGTAAGACAGGTTAGGGCGTATGAAAAACTGTTTTTT. Translation: CASSVRQVRAYEKLFF.

This clone showed up just once. This chain joins TRBV7-6 and TRBJ2-3; 8 bases map to TRBD2. The germline gives CDR1 SGHVS, CDR2 FNYEAQ. The CDR3 is made up of 18 amino acids. V was pared by 1 base and J by 1 base, with 10 bases of the junction left unmatched. CDR3 region: CASSLESASGPRTDTQYF. Here the CDR3 DNA reads TGTGCCAGCAGCTTAGAGTCGGCTAGCGGGCCACGCACAGATACGCAGTATTTT.

This chain connects TRBV5-4 to TRBJ2-1; 11 bases fit TRBD1. The CDR3 runs to 16 residues. Trimming removed 2 bases from V and 7 bases from J; junction bases left unmatched: 8. The germline CDR1 and CDR2 sequences are SGHNT and YYREEE (reference sequence). CDR3 sequence (DNA): TGTGCCAGCAGCTTTTTGGACAGGGGGCTGAGGAATGAGCAGTTCTTC. Its protein is CASSFLDRGLRNEQFF. Based on the CDR3 plus reference TRBV5-4 and TRBJ2-1, the full variable domain is ETGVTQSPTHLIKTRGQQVTLRCSSQSGHNTVSWYQQALGQGPQFIFQYYREEENGRGNFPPRFSGLQFPNYSSELNVNALELDDSALYLCASSFLDRGLRNEQFFGPGTRLTVL.